What follows are 20 T cell receptor beta chains derived from one specimen sequenced in a study of CD8+CD57+ T cells in acquired aplastic anemia. CD8+CD57+ cell expansion, shown by flow cytometry, had occurred in the patients selected for sequencing. Researchers used genomic DNA as the template to profile TCR beta VDJ and CDR3. Each CDR3 protein gets one entry after TCRdb re-called the reads with MiXCR. The repertoire holds over 150,000 distinct CDR3 sequences, with 63% as singletons. Input material: sorted CD4+, CD8+, or CD8+CD57+ T cells (not recorded which) from PBMCs. The receptors derive from a human donor with aplastic anemia.

This clonotype turned up a few times. This chain links TRBV7-2 with TRBJ2-7; TRBD2 matches at 10 bases. Per germline, CDR1 SGHTA and CDR2 FQGNSA. This CDR3 spans 13 amino acids. Losses at the gene ends were 4 bases for V and 4 bases for J; bases not matched to a gene: 1. Here the CDR3 reads CASSSAGGYEQYF. The CDR3 DNA reads as TGTGCCAGCAGCTCAGCGGGGGGGTACGAGCAGTACTTC.

This clonotype was counted a few times. This chain uses TRBV3-1 with TRBJ1-2, with a possible D match to TRBD1 (5 bases). The V end was cut by 0 bases, the J end by 8 bases, with 10 bases between. CDR3 length: 13 residues. In germline, CDR1 is LGHDT, CDR2 YNNKEL (reference sequence). This CDR3 reads CASSQEAGLGYTF. CDR3 sequence (DNA): TGTGCCAGCAGCCAAGAAGCAGGGCTGGGCTACACCTTC.

This clonotype was observed a few times. The junction does not match germline at one end; this may be a read error. The genes are TRBV6-1 and TRBJ1-2; D gene uncertain. The CDR3 is 13 residues long. Germline V lookup: CDR1 MNHNS, CDR2 SASEGT. The CDR3 sequence: CAISESRPDGYTF. The CDR3, as DNA: TGTGCCATCAGTGAGTCTCGACCGGATGGCTACACCTTC.

This clonotype was detected ten times or more. The chain carries TRBV5-5 and TRBJ2-7, with D unresolved. V dropped 0 bases and J dropped 5 bases, with 12 bases sitting between them. The CDR3 loop spans 14 amino acids. Germline CDR1 is SGHKS and CDR2 is YYEKEE (reference sequence). The CDR3 coding sequence is TGTGCCAGCAGCTTGGCAGGTGGCTGGGACGAGCAGTACTTC. Translation: CASSLAGGWDEQYF.

This clonotype was observed a handful of times. The rearrangement uses TRBV29-1 and TRBJ2-1; D might be TRBD1 or TRBD2, each matching 5 bases. The CDR3 totals 18 residues. The germline V gene encodes CDR1 SQVTM and CDR2 ANQGSEA. V gave up 1 base and J gave up 6 bases, with 25 bases separating them. The DNA of the CDR3 is TGCAGCGTTGAAGGTACCAGTGGGGGTAGCCCCTCGCGCAATGAGCAGTTCTTC. As protein: CSVEGTSGGSPSRNEQFF.

This clonotype was seen a few times. The chain carries TRBV6-5 and TRBJ2-4; 8 bases are a match to TRBD2. This CDR3 has 15 amino acids. Germline CDR1 reads MNHEY; CDR2 reads SVGAGI. Unmatched junction bases numbered 10, after V lost 5 bases and J lost 7 bases. CDR3 region: CASSPHGGATNIQYF. CDR3 coding DNA: TGTGCCAGCAGTCCCCACGGGGGGGCGACGAACATTCAGTACTTC.

The V and J genes are TRBV19 and TRBJ1-3; no reliable D call. Germline V gives CDR1 LNHDA, CDR2 SQIVND (reference sequence). The V end lost 1 base, the J end lost 0 bases, and 4 bases lay between the germline ends. The CDR3 is 14 amino acids. CDR3 nucleotide sequence: TGTGCCAGTAGTATAGTGATCTCTGGAAACACCATATATTTT. Protein sequence: CASSIVISGNTIYF.

This clonotype has a count of ten or more. The rearrangement joins TRBV7-6 to TRBJ2-5; TRBD1 or TRBD2 may be the D gene (6 bases each). This CDR3 is built from 15 residues. CDR1 is SGHVS and CDR2 is FNYEAQ in the germline V gene. Trimming cost V 6 bases and J 1 base, with 15 bases left between them. CDR3 nucleotides: TGTGCCAGCAGAGGCTTGGGGGGCCGCCAAGAGACCCAGTACTTC. This codes for CASRGLGGRQETQYF.

This clonotype was counted a few times. The rearrangement joins TRBV10-3 to TRBJ2-7; 8 bases line up with TRBD1. The trim removed 1 base at V and 0 bases at J, leaving 8 bases unmatched. There are 17 residues in the CDR3. CDR1 ENHRY and CDR2 SYGVKD come from the germline V gene. The CDR3 bases are TGTGCCATCAGTGAGTTCGCGCTGGGACAGGACTCCTACGAGCAGTACTTC. Translating it yields CAISEFALGQDSYEQYF.

This clonotype occurred once. A much bigger clone sits one base away, suggesting this may be a read error. The conserved phenylalanine or tryptophan normally closing the CDR3 is absent here, so this likely arose from a read error. V and J are TRBV13 and TRBJ1-2; TRBD1 matches 7 bases. Germline values: CDR1 PRHDT, CDR2 FYEKMQ (reference sequence). This CDR3 has 16 residues. Trimming cost V 1 base and J 0 bases; bases outside gene matches: 5. The CDR3 DNA reads TGTGCCAGCAGCTTAGCCAGGGGGAGGGCTAACTATGGCTACACCCTC. Amino acid sequence: CASSLARGRANYGYTL.

This chain links TRBV6-2 or TRBV6-3 with TRBJ1-6; D gene uncertain. The CDR3 has 11 residues. CDR1 MNHEY and CDR2 SVGEGT come from the germline V gene. V gave up 4 bases and J gave up 9 bases, with 4 bases separating them. The CDR3, as DNA: TGTGCCAGCAGTTGGGGTTCACCCCTCCACTTT. Translated: CASSWGSPLHF.

Turning to this clonotype: A read error may account for a junction end that differs from germline. The CDR3 nucleotides read TGTGCCAATAGTATCTACAGCTCCTATAATTCACCCCTCCACTTT. Translated: CANSIYSSYNSPLHF. The rearrangement uses TRBV19 and TRBJ1-6; D not resolved. This CDR3 spans 15 amino acids. Per the germline V gene, CDR1 is LNHDA and CDR2 is SQIVND (reference sequence).

The V gene is TRBV7-8, the J gene TRBJ1-3; D gene ambiguous. V lost 2 bases, J lost 0 bases, and 11 bases lay in between. CDR1 and CDR2 (germline): SGHVS, FQNEAQ. The CDR3 length is 16 residues. This chain's CDR3 is CASSLNLASSGNTIYF. CDR3 bases: TGTGCCAGCAGCTTAAATCTCGCCTCCTCTGGAAACACCATATATTTT.

This clonotype turned up a few times. The chain employs TRBV7-2 and TRBJ1-6; the D is unclear. With 1 base removed from V and 9 bases from J, the gap between germline ends came to 16 bases. The germline V gene has CDR1 SGHTA and CDR2 FQGNSA. The CDR3 has 16 residues. The CDR3 reads CASSLEEGRRGSPLHF. The CDR3 bases are TGTGCCAGCAGCTTAGAAGAAGGCAGACGGGGTTCACCCCTCCACTTT.

The chain links TRBV4-2 to TRBJ1-1, with D hard to call. The CDR3 has 12 amino acids. Trimming took off 7 bases at V and 2 bases at J, with 8 bases between the two ends. Germline V lookup: CDR1 LGHNA, CDR2 YNFKEQ. CDR3 sequence (DNA): TGTGCCAGCACCGGTCGTAACACTGAAGCTTTCTTT. This sequence encodes CASTGRNTEAFF.

The chain has TRBV2 and TRBJ1-2; 8 nucleotides align to TRBD1. The V gene end was trimmed by 6 bases and the J gene end by 4 bases; junction bases not matched to a gene: 7. This CDR3 has 14 amino acids. CDR1 and CDR2 from the germline V gene are SNHLY and FYNNEI. The CDR3 is CASSGQGGVYGYTF. The CDR3 bases are TGTGCCAGCAGCGGACAGGGAGGTGTCTATGGCTACACCTTC. Looking up the rest from reference TRBV2 and TRBJ1-2 gives the full variable domain: EPEVTQTPSHQVTQMGQEVILRCVPISNHLYFYWYRQILGQKVEFLVSFYNNEISEKSEIFDDQFSVERPDGSNFTLKIRSTKLEDSAMYFCASSGQGGVYGYTFGSGTRLTVV.

A word on this clonotype: The junction shows a germline mismatch at one end, possibly a read error. V usage is TRBV18 and J usage is TRBJ1-6; the match to TRBD1 covers 7 bases. CDR1 is KGHSH and CDR2 is LQKENI in the germline V gene. CDR3 length equals 15 residues. CDR3 sequence: CVSSRTGPDNSPLHF. CDR3 bases: TGTGTCAGCTCACGGACAGGCCCGGATAATTCACCCCTCCACTTT.

The chain employs TRBV30 and TRBJ2-7; D tentatively reads TRBD1 or TRBD2 (5 bases each). Trimming left V 4 bases short and J 6 bases short, with 10 bases between. CDR1 is GTSNPN and CDR2 is SVGIG in the germline V gene (reference sequence). This CDR3 is 11 amino acids long. CDR3 in DNA: TGTGCCTGGACGATTGGGACCGAGCAGTACTTC. This sequence encodes CAWTIGTEQYF.

The J gene is TRBJ2-7, the V gene TRBV12-3 or TRBV12-4; D remains unclear. Trimming took off 5 bases at V and 12 bases at J, with 17 bases between the two ends. The CDR3 loop spans 12 amino acids. The CDR3, as DNA: TGTGCCAGCAGTAGGGCTGTTTCGCACCGGTACTTC. It yields the protein CASSRAVSHRYF.

This chain joins TRBV7-6 and TRBJ2-5; 13 nucleotides line up with TRBD2. The CDR3 sequence is 15 residues long. The germline gives CDR1 SGHVS, CDR2 FNYEAQ. V trimming: 4 bases; J trimming: 5 bases; junction bases outside the gene matches: 4. CDR3 sequence (DNA): TGTGCCAGCAGCTCACTAGCGGGAGGGCCGGAGACCCAGTACTTC. It translates to CASSSLAGGPETQYF. Full variable domain (rest looked up from reference TRBV7-6 and TRBJ2-5): GAGVSQSPRYKVTKRGQDVALRCDPISGHVSLYWYRQALGQGPEFLTYFNYEAQQDKSGLPNDRFSAERPEGSISTLTIQRTEQRDSAMYRCASSSLAGGPETQYFGPGTRLLVL.